Sequencing of this T cell receptor (beta chain) was carried out in a study of healthy donors' naive CD4 and CD8 T cells. Germline-derived CDR1 and CDR2 are LNHDA and SQIVND (reference sequence). The CDR3 is 15 residues long. Trimming cost V 2 bases and J 0 bases, with 11 bases left between them. General study points: Alpha and beta chains were sequenced in bulk without pairing.

CD4+CD8-CD45RO-CD45RA+ cells were naive CD4+; CD8+CD4-CD45RA+CD27bright cells were naive CD8+. A word on this clonotype: Its antigen is still unknown.

A linear amplification protocol produced the TCR libraries from 500 ng of total RNA. MiXCR, run by TCRdb on the reads, gives a single entry per CDR3 protein. The sample carries approximately 180,000 distinct CDR3 sequences, over 60% recorded once. This TCR came from a pool of human donors in good health; the sample pools cells from several healthy donors. The chain is built from TRBV19 and TRBJ2-7; a possible D gene is TRBD1 (6 bases). The source material was naive CD4+ and CD8+ T cells sorted from blood, pooled from several donors. The CDR3: CASSIQGSSSYEQYF. The CDR3 DNA is TGTGCCAGTAGTATACAGGGGTCGAGCTCCTACGAGCAGTACTTC.